This is a list of T cell receptor beta chains from one sample in a study of T cell responses to AZD1222 COVID-19 vaccine. Assay: immunoSEQ multiplex PCR; the TCRdb copy retains only in-frame clones and omits some. The table lists fewer than 300,000 clones, approximately 93% of them singletons, with 0.5% to 0.7% in the top ten. The source was peripheral blood, collected on day 0 of AZD1222 vaccination. These receptors all come from an adult in good health. CDR3s include the opening cysteine and the closing phenylalanine or tryptophan. D genes are given only for firm matches. The size of a clone is reported for some rows only, either as once, few or many, or as a class for expanded clones.

clone_size: -; v_call: TRBV5-5; d_call: -; j_call: TRBJ1-5; cdr3_nt: TGTGCCAGCAGCCTAGGACACAGGAATCAGCCCCAGCATTTT; cdr3_aa: CASSLGHRNQPQHF
clone_size: -; v_call: TRBV5-1; d_call: -; j_call: TRBJ2-7; cdr3_nt: TGCGCCAGCAGCACCGGTCTCTACGAGCAGTACTTC; cdr3_aa: CASSTGLYEQYF
clone_size: -; v_call: TRBV10-3; d_call: TRBD1; j_call: TRBJ1-1; cdr3_nt: TGTGCCATCAAGCTTACAGGGGAGGACACTGAAGCTTTCTTT; cdr3_aa: CAIKLTGEDTEAFF
clone_size: -; v_call: TRBV7-2; d_call: TRBD1; j_call: TRBJ2-7; cdr3_nt: TGTGCCAGCAGCGCCATCGGGGGGACAGGGGGCGACGAGCAGTACTTC; cdr3_aa: CASSAIGGTGGDEQYF
clone_size: -; v_call: TRBV6-5; d_call: -; j_call: TRBJ1-3; cdr3_nt: TGTGCCAGCAGTACTCGAACTGGAAACACCATATATTTT; cdr3_aa: CASSTRTGNTIYF
clone_size: once; v_call: TRBV2; d_call: TRBD2; j_call: TRBJ2-3; cdr3_nt: TGTGCCAGCAGTGAACTAGCGGGAGGATCTAGCACAGATACGCAGTATTTT; cdr3_aa: CASSELAGGSSTDTQYF
clone_size: -; v_call: TRBV6-6; d_call: -; j_call: TRBJ1-2; cdr3_nt: TGTGCCAGCAGTTCCGTGGGGATTAGCTATGGCTACACCTTC; cdr3_aa: CASSSVGISYGYTF
clone_size: -; v_call: TRBV6-5; d_call: -; j_call: TRBJ1-1; cdr3_nt: TGTGCCAGCAGGCCGGGTCTGAACACTGAAGCTTTCTTT; cdr3_aa: CASRPGLNTEAFF
clone_size: -; v_call: TRBV5-1; d_call: -; j_call: TRBJ1-1; cdr3_nt: TGCGCCAGCAGCTTCGGGACCAGAGGTACTGAAGCTTTCTTT; cdr3_aa: CASSFGTRGTEAFF
clone_size: -; v_call: TRBV19; d_call: -; j_call: TRBJ2-7; cdr3_nt: TGTGCCAGTGGGGGGCGGCGGATTAACGAGCAGTACTTC; cdr3_aa: CASGGRRINEQYF
clone_size: once; v_call: TRBV28; d_call: TRBD2; j_call: TRBJ2-7; cdr3_nt: TGTGCCAGCAGTCCAACGGGTAGCGGGGCCTCCTACGAGCAGTACTTC; cdr3_aa: CASSPTGSGASYEQYF
clone_size: -; v_call: TRBV18; d_call: TRBD1; j_call: TRBJ1-4; cdr3_nt: TGTGCCAGCTCGCCGGGGACAGGTGAAAAACTGTTTTTT; cdr3_aa: CASSPGTGEKLFF
clone_size: -; v_call: TRBV12-3/TRBV12-4; d_call: TRBD1; j_call: TRBJ2-1; cdr3_nt: TGTGCCAGCAGTTTGTCAGGGGGCAATGAGCAGTTCTTC; cdr3_aa: CASSLSGGNEQFF
clone_size: -; v_call: TRBV6-8; d_call: TRBD1; j_call: TRBJ1-5; cdr3_nt: TGTGCCAGCTCTATCCCGGGACAGGGCTATACCTGCAATCAGCCCCAGCATTTT; cdr3_aa: CASSIPGQGYTCNQPQHF
clone_size: -; v_call: TRBV28; d_call: -; j_call: TRBJ1-1; cdr3_nt: TGTGCCAGCAGTCCAACTTGGGGCTCGGGGAACACTGAAGCTTTCTTT; cdr3_aa: CASSPTWGSGNTEAFF
clone_size: -; v_call: TRBV28; d_call: -; j_call: TRBJ1-4; cdr3_nt: TGTGCCAGCAGGGAATTTGCAACTAATGAAAAACTGTTTTTT; cdr3_aa: CASREFATNEKLFF
clone_size: -; v_call: TRBV29-1; d_call: TRBD2; j_call: TRBJ2-1; cdr3_nt: TGCAGCGTTATTAGCGGGAGTCTCAATGAGCAGTTCTTC; cdr3_aa: CSVISGSLNEQFF
clone_size: -; v_call: TRBV2; d_call: -; j_call: TRBJ2-7; cdr3_nt: TGTGCCAGCAGTGAACAGGCTTACGAGCAGTACTTC; cdr3_aa: CASSEQAYEQYF
clone_size: -; v_call: TRBV4-2; d_call: -; j_call: TRBJ1-1; cdr3_nt: TGTGCCAGCAGCCAAGCGGTTTTCACTGAAGCTTTCTTT; cdr3_aa: CASSQAVFTEAFF
clone_size: -; v_call: TRBV11-2; d_call: TRBD1; j_call: TRBJ2-1; cdr3_nt: TGTGCCAGCAGCTTGAGACAGGGATCCTACAATGAGCAGTTCTTC; cdr3_aa: CASSLRQGSYNEQFF
clone_size: -; v_call: TRBV6-5; d_call: -; j_call: TRBJ1-6; cdr3_nt: TGTGCCAGTTATCCGGGACCAAATTCACCCCTCCACTTT; cdr3_aa: CASYPGPNSPLHF
clone_size: once; v_call: TRBV5-1; d_call: TRBD2; j_call: TRBJ2-3; cdr3_nt: TGCGCCAGCAGCTTTTCAATACGGGAGGATGGTTGGGGCACAGATACGCAGTATTTT; cdr3_aa: CASSFSIREDGWGTDTQYF
clone_size: -; v_call: TRBV6-5; d_call: -; j_call: TRBJ1-6; cdr3_nt: TGTGCCAGCGGACCGTTCTCTTCACCCCTCCACTTT; cdr3_aa: CASGPFSSPLHF
clone_size: -; v_call: TRBV3-1/TRBV3-2; d_call: -; j_call: TRBJ1-2; cdr3_nt: TGTGCCAGCAGCCAAGACTGGGTCGTTGATGGCTACACCTTC; cdr3_aa: CASSQDWVVDGYTF
clone_size: -; v_call: TRBV3-1/TRBV3-2; d_call: -; j_call: TRBJ2-1; cdr3_nt: TGTGCCAGCAGCCACGGTAGGGGGAATGAGCAGTTCTTC; cdr3_aa: CASSHGRGNEQFF
clone_size: -; v_call: TRBV5-1; d_call: -; j_call: TRBJ2-7; cdr3_nt: TGCGCCAGCAGCTTGGACAGGTCTAGCTCCTACGAGCAGTACTTC; cdr3_aa: CASSLDRSSSYEQYF
clone_size: -; v_call: TRBV10-3; d_call: -; j_call: TRBJ2-7; cdr3_nt: TGTGCCATCAGTGAGTCGACACAGACCTACGAGCAGTACTTC; cdr3_aa: CAISESTQTYEQYF
clone_size: -; v_call: TRBV25-1; d_call: -; j_call: TRBJ1-5; cdr3_nt: TGTGCCAGCAGTGAATCGGGGGTAATGCAGCCCCAGCATTTT; cdr3_aa: CASSESGVMQPQHF
clone_size: -; v_call: TRBV5-1; d_call: TRBD2; j_call: TRBJ2-7; cdr3_nt: TGCGCCAGCACCCTGGGGGGGGTAGCCAACGAGCAGTACTTC; cdr3_aa: CASTLGGVANEQYF
clone_size: -; v_call: TRBV5-1; d_call: TRBD1; j_call: TRBJ2-6; cdr3_nt: TGCGCCAGCAGCTTCGGGACAGGGGCCGGGGCCAACGTCCTGACTTTC; cdr3_aa: CASSFGTGAGANVLTF
clone_size: -; v_call: TRBV10-3; d_call: TRBD1; j_call: TRBJ1-1; cdr3_nt: TGTGCCATCAGACCAGGGGGGAACACTGAAGCTTTCTTT; cdr3_aa: CAIRPGGNTEAFF
clone_size: -; v_call: TRBV27; d_call: TRBD1; j_call: TRBJ2-7; cdr3_nt: TGTGCCAGCAGGAGGACAGGGGGCATTTACGAGCAGTACTTC; cdr3_aa: CASRRTGGIYEQYF
clone_size: -; v_call: TRBV28; d_call: -; j_call: TRBJ2-7; cdr3_nt: TGTGCCAGCAGCATCTCGGGGGACGAGCAGTACTTC; cdr3_aa: CASSISGDEQYF
clone_size: few; v_call: TRBV6-5; d_call: -; j_call: TRBJ2-7; cdr3_nt: TGTGCCAGCAGTATTAACAGGAGGCGCGAGCAGTACTTC; cdr3_aa: CASSINRRREQYF
clone_size: -; v_call: TRBV2; d_call: TRBD2; j_call: TRBJ2-2; cdr3_nt: TGTGCCAGCAACTTCGGGGGGGAGACCGGGGAGCTGTTTTTT; cdr3_aa: CASNFGGETGELFF
clone_size: few; v_call: TRBV10-2; d_call: -; j_call: TRBJ1-2; cdr3_nt: TGCGCCAGCAGTGAGGGGGCTAACTATGGCTACACCTTC; cdr3_aa: CASSEGANYGYTF
clone_size: -; v_call: TRBV5-1; d_call: TRBD1; j_call: TRBJ2-1; cdr3_nt: TGCGCCAGCAGCACGGGACAGGCGTACAATGAGCAGTTCTTC; cdr3_aa: CASSTGQAYNEQFF
clone_size: -; v_call: TRBV5-1; d_call: -; j_call: TRBJ2-2; cdr3_nt: TGCGCCAGCAGCTTGGAGGTCAGGGGAAACGGGGAGCTGTTTTTT; cdr3_aa: CASSLEVRGNGELFF
clone_size: -; v_call: TRBV27; d_call: TRBD1; j_call: TRBJ2-7; cdr3_nt: TGTGCCAGCAGTTTACTGGGACAGGAAACCTACGAGCAGTACTTC; cdr3_aa: CASSLLGQETYEQYF
clone_size: -; v_call: TRBV7-9; d_call: -; j_call: TRBJ1-1; cdr3_nt: TGTGCCAGCAGCCGGGCTGAGTACACTGAAGCTTTCTTT; cdr3_aa: CASSRAEYTEAFF
clone_size: -; v_call: TRBV3-1/TRBV3-2; d_call: -; j_call: TRBJ2-4; cdr3_nt: TGTGCCAGCAGCCAACTACAGGAAAACATTCAGTACTTC; cdr3_aa: CASSQLQENIQYF
clone_size: -; v_call: TRBV3-1/TRBV3-2; d_call: -; j_call: TRBJ1-4; cdr3_nt: TGTGCCAGCAGCCCCGGGTGGGAAAAACTGTTTTTT; cdr3_aa: CASSPGWEKLFF
clone_size: once; v_call: TRBV4-1; d_call: TRBD1; j_call: TRBJ2-7; cdr3_nt: TGCGCCAGCAGCCGGAGTGACAGGGAATCCTACGAGCAGTACTTC; cdr3_aa: CASSRSDRESYEQYF
clone_size: -; v_call: TRBV2; d_call: TRBD1; j_call: TRBJ2-7; cdr3_nt: TGTGCCAGCAGTGAGGACAGGGGGCTAGATGAGCAGTACTTC; cdr3_aa: CASSEDRGLDEQYF
clone_size: -; v_call: TRBV7-2; d_call: -; j_call: TRBJ1-1; cdr3_nt: TGTGCCAGCAGCCAGCAGGGCCAGGACACTGAAGCTTTCTTT; cdr3_aa: CASSQQGQDTEAFF
clone_size: -; v_call: TRBV5-5; d_call: -; j_call: TRBJ1-6; cdr3_nt: TGTGCCAGCAGCCCCCGACAGCTTAGTAATTCACCCCTCCACTTT; cdr3_aa: CASSPRQLSNSPLHF
clone_size: -; v_call: TRBV20-1; d_call: -; j_call: TRBJ2-7; cdr3_nt: TGCAGTGCTAGTGAGGACACCCTCTCCTACGAGCAGTACTTC; cdr3_aa: CSASEDTLSYEQYF
clone_size: -; v_call: TRBV6-5; d_call: -; j_call: TRBJ1-1; cdr3_nt: TGTGCCAGCAGTAACTTGGGAAAGTACACTGAAGCTTTCTTT; cdr3_aa: CASSNLGKYTEAFF
clone_size: -; v_call: TRBV19; d_call: -; j_call: TRBJ1-5; cdr3_nt: TGTGCCAGTAGAACAGGGTTAAGCAATCAGCCCCAGCATTTT; cdr3_aa: CASRTGLSNQPQHF
clone_size: -; v_call: TRBV19; d_call: -; j_call: TRBJ1-2; cdr3_nt: TGTGCCAGCTGTACTGGGGCAGGATATGGCTACACCTTC; cdr3_aa: CASCTGAGYGYTF
clone_size: -; v_call: TRBV19; d_call: TRBD1; j_call: TRBJ2-1; cdr3_nt: TGTGCCAGTAGTCAGGGGGTGGGGAATGAGCAGTTCTTC; cdr3_aa: CASSQGVGNEQFF
clone_size: -; v_call: TRBV9; d_call: -; j_call: TRBJ1-6; cdr3_nt: TGTGCCAGCAGCGTTGAAACTCGGGGCGATTCACCCCTCCACTTT; cdr3_aa: CASSVETRGDSPLHF
clone_size: -; v_call: TRBV7-2; d_call: -; j_call: TRBJ1-2; cdr3_nt: TGTGCCAGCAGGTCAGGAACCACCGTTCTTGGCTACACCTTC; cdr3_aa: CASRSGTTVLGYTF
clone_size: -; v_call: TRBV13; d_call: -; j_call: TRBJ1-1; cdr3_nt: TGTGCCAGCAGCTCTCGTGCGGGGAACACTGAAGCTTTCTTT; cdr3_aa: CASSSRAGNTEAFF
clone_size: -; v_call: TRBV15; d_call: -; j_call: TRBJ1-2; cdr3_nt: TGTGCCACCAGCAGAGAGGGGAGAAGCTATGGCTACACCTTC; cdr3_aa: CATSREGRSYGYTF